Described below is a single T cell receptor beta chain sequence and its context. The target antigen is unknown. CDR3 length equals 13 residues. Germline CDR1 reads MGHRA; CDR2 reads YSYEKL. Unmatched junction bases numbered 4, after V lost 5 bases and J lost 7 bases. The data belong to a study of T cell responses to AZD1222 COVID-19 vaccine. Study-level findings and limits: Recipients of two AZD1222 doses showed rising Spike-specific TCR breadth and depth. Along spike, vaccine-associated CD4 TCRs were found throughout, with dominance at 160-218 and 743-854. Among the donors, most were white British and more were female, and clonal diversity was possibly underestimated.

TCRdb keeps only in-frame clones here, not all; method: immunoSEQ multiplex PCR. The repertoire consists of about 76,000 clones, with approximately 90% occurring once and the leading ten covering around 9.9%. The J gene is TRBJ2-4, the V gene TRBV4-1, with 8 bases fitting TRBD1. This receptor was taken from an adult in good health. The sequences come from peripheral blood, collected on day 0 of AZD1222 vaccination. The chain's CDR3 is CASSTGGNNIQYF. The CDR3 coding sequence is TGCGCCAGCAGCACAGGGGGAAATAACATTCAGTACTTC.